Listed below are T cell receptor beta chains from one sample, sequenced in a study of T cell repertoires in ileal Crohn's disease. This table comes from immunoSEQ multiplex PCR, and its TCRdb copy is limited to in-frame clones, with some not included. Among about 62,000 clones listed, 85% to 90% were seen once. The sample was ileal tissue. The receptor set was obtained from an adult with Crohn's disease. CDR3s include the opening cysteine and the closing phenylalanine or tryptophan. D genes are given only for firm matches. Clone size is not always given. Where it is, it says once, few, many or a class for expanded clones.

v_gene	d_gene	j_gene	abundance	len	CDR3nt	CDR3aa
TRBV7-2	TRBD1	TRBJ2-2	.	15	TGTGCCAGCAGCTGGGGGACAGCAAACACCGGGGAGCTGTTTTTT	CASSWGTANTGELFF
TRBV6-4	.	TRBJ2-2	.	14	TGTGCCACCCGGGTTGAGGGATGGACCGGGGAGCTGTTTTTT	CATRVEGWTGELFF
TRBV6-5	.	TRBJ1-5	.	13	TGTGCCAGCAGAACGGGGGTAAATCAGCCCCAGCATTTT	CASRTGVNQPQHF
TRBV18	.	TRBJ2-7	.	11	TGTGCCAGCACGAGCGGGTACGAGCAGTACTTC	CASTSGYEQYF
TRBV5-1	.	TRBJ1-1	.	14	TGCGCCAGCAGCCTGGGGCAGTCGTACACTGAAGCTTTCTTT	CASSLGQSYTEAFF
TRBV6-5	.	TRBJ2-2	.	15	TGTGCCAGCACTCGGCTGGCGGTAAACACCGGGGAGCTGTTTTTT	CASTRLAVNTGELFF
TRBV7-3	.	TRBJ1-1	.	13	TGTGCCAGCAGCAGGGGAGGGAACACTGAAGCTTTCTTT	CASSRGGNTEAFF
TRBV19	TRBD1	TRBJ2-2	.	15	TGTGCCAGTAGGGGACAGGGGTTAAATACCGGGGAGCTGTTTTTT	CASRGQGLNTGELFF
TRBV7-6	.	TRBJ2-5	.	14	TGTGCCAGCAGCTTGGACAGCCCCCAAGAGACCCAGTACTTC	CASSLDSPQETQYF
TRBV11-3	TRBD1	TRBJ1-2	.	12	TGTGCCAGCAGTGGACAGGACTATGGCTACACCTTC	CASSGQDYGYTF
TRBV10-2	TRBD2	TRBJ2-5	.	14	TGCGCCAGCAGGGGACTAGCGGTTCAAGAGACCCAGTACTTC	CASRGLAVQETQYF
TRBV7-9	TRBD1	TRBJ1-1	few	13	TGTGCCAGCAGCTTCTCACAGGGGCTTGAAGCTTTCTTT	CASSFSQGLEAFF
TRBV4-2	TRBD2	TRBJ2-1	.	16	TGTGCCAGCAGCCAAGAGTTAGCGGGGGGGCCAGTTAGCCTGTTCTTC	CASSQELAGGPVSLFF
TRBV9	.	TRBJ1-2	.	15	TGTGCCAGCAGCGTAGATGTTACGGACTTCTTTGGCTACACCTTC	CASSVDVTDFFGYTF
TRBV5-4	.	TRBJ1-5	.	15	TGTGCCAGCAGCTTAGTTCCGGGTTCCACTCAGCCCCAGCATTTT	CASSLVPGSTQPQHF
TRBV6-6	.	TRBJ1-2	.	15	TGTGCCAGCTCGGCCCTGGGCAGGGCTTCCTATGGCTACACCTTC	CASSALGRASYGYTF
TRBV5-1	TRBD1	TRBJ1-1	.	17	TGCGCCAGCAGCTCCTCGGGACAGTCATTCATGAACACTGAAGCTTTCTTT	CASSSSGQSFMNTEAFF
TRBV29-1	TRBD2	TRBJ2-2	.	13	TGCAGCTACAGCGGGGGGACTACCGGGGAGCTGTTTTTT	CSYSGGTTGELFF
TRBV11-3	.	TRBJ2-1	.	16	TGTGCCAGCAGCGCAACCTCCGGGTTTTCGACGAGTGAGCAGTTCTTC	CASSATSGFSTSEQFF
TRBV6-5	TRBD1	TRBJ1-2	.	15	TGTGCCAGCAGCCTGGGACAGAACCTCGGTTATGGCTACACCTTC	CASSLGQNLGYGYTF
TRBV11-2	.	TRBJ2-2	.	15	TGTGCCAGCAGCTTATTTGCAGGGTCGGCCGGGGAGCTGTTTTTT	CASSLFAGSAGELFF
TRBV7-9	.	TRBJ2-2	.	13	TGTGCCAGCAGCCTCGGGGATCCCGGGGAGCTGTTTTTT	CASSLGDPGELFF
TRBV5-6	TRBD1	TRBJ2-7	.	16	TGTGCCAGCAGCGGCGGACAGGGTCGGGCGGGCTACGAGCAGTACTTC	CASSGGQGRAGYEQYF
TRBV4-1	TRBD1	TRBJ1-2	.	13	TGCGCCAGCAGCCAAGACAGGGGGCGCGTCTACACCTTC	CASSQDRGRVYTF
TRBV5-1	.	TRBJ2-5	.	15	TGCGCCAGCAGCTTTCAGTTAGGGAGTGAAGAGACCCAGTACTTC	CASSFQLGSEETQYF
TRBV29-1	.	TRBJ1-2	.	12	TGCAGCGTTGGTTCTCCCCTATATGGCTACACCTTC	CSVGSPLYGYTF
TRBV11-3	TRBD1	TRBJ2-5	.	17	TGTGCCAGCAGCCTAAGACAGACAGGGATTGGAGGAGAGACCCAGTACTTC	CASSLRQTGIGGETQYF
TRBV2	.	TRBJ1-5	.	14	TGTGCCAGCAGATACGACAGAAATAATCAGCCCCAGCATTTT	CASRYDRNNQPQHF
TRBV7-2	TRBD1	TRBJ1-3	.	14	TGTGCCAGCAGCTTCCGGACAGGGACAAACACCATATATTTT	CASSFRTGTNTIYF
TRBV5-1	TRBD2	TRBJ2-1	.	17	TGCGCCAGCAGCCCAGAGCCCGGGACTAGATTCGGCAATGAGCAGTTCTTC	CASSPEPGTRFGNEQFF
TRBV6-1	.	TRBJ1-5	.	14	TGTGCCAGCAGTAACAGGGAATTTAATCAGCCCCAGCATTTT	CASSNREFNQPQHF
TRBV5-4	TRBD2	TRBJ2-7	.	16	TGTGCCAGCAGCTTGGGAGCCGGGGGGGGCTCCTACGAGCAGTACTTC	CASSLGAGGGSYEQYF
TRBV5-1	.	TRBJ1-5	once	16	TGCGCCAGCAGCTTGAGTCCGGGACATAGCAATCAGCCCCAGCATTTT	CASSLSPGHSNQPQHF
TRBV5-6	.	TRBJ2-1	.	12	TGTGCCAGCACCACTACTATCGATGAGCAGTTCTTC	CASTTTIDEQFF
TRBV19	.	TRBJ1-5	.	11	TGTGCCAGTAGTAGTGGCCAGCCCCAGCATTTT	CASSSGQPQHF
TRBV18	.	TRBJ1-2	.	13	TGTGCCAGCTCACCGGTGGGAGACTATGGCTACACCTTC	CASSPVGDYGYTF
TRBV5-1	.	TRBJ2-6	.	15	TGCGCCAGCAGCTTGGCCGGGACAGGGGCCAACGTCCTGACTTTC	CASSLAGTGANVLTF
TRBV27	.	TRBJ1-5	.	14	TGTGCCAGCCGACTCAGGGCCAGCAATCAGCCCCAGCATTTT	CASRLRASNQPQHF
TRBV9	.	TRBJ1-5	.	13	TGTGCCAGCAGCCGCGGGGGTAATCAGCCCCAGCATTTT	CASSRGGNQPQHF
TRBV18	TRBD1	TRBJ1-5	.	14	TGTGCCAGCTCAATAGGGACAGGGGTTCAGCCCCAGCATTTT	CASSIGTGVQPQHF
TRBV9	.	TRBJ2-1	.	16	TGTGCCAGCAGCCCAATTTACGGGGGGCTCTCCAATGAGCAGTTCTTC	CASSPIYGGLSNEQFF
TRBV6-5	TRBD2	TRBJ2-1	.	16	TGTGCCAGCAGTTACTCGGAAGCGGGAAGTTACAATGAGCAGTTCTTC	CASSYSEAGSYNEQFF
TRBV27	TRBD1	TRBJ2-1	.	12	TGTGCCAGCAGTCCCCGGGACAGGGTTGAGTTCTTC	CASSPRDRVEFF
TRBV10-3	.	TRBJ2-7	.	13	TGTGCCATCCGTGAGGGACACCCATCCGAGCAGTACTTC	CAIREGHPSEQYF
TRBV2	.	TRBJ1-3	.	14	TGTGCCAGCAGATTACAGGTCTCTGGAAACACCATATATTTT	CASRLQVSGNTIYF
TRBV2	.	TRBJ2-2	.	14	TGTGCCAGCATAAAGGGGGTAGCTACCGGGGAGCTGTTTTTT	CASIKGVATGELFF
TRBV15	.	TRBJ1-1	.	13	TGTGCCACCGGTGGGAGCATGAACACTGAAGCTTTCTTT	CATGGSMNTEAFF
TRBV11-3	.	TRBJ1-5	.	11	TGTGCCACGAGACAGGATCAGCCCCAGCATTTT	CATRQDQPQHF
TRBV15	.	TRBJ1-6	.	15	TGTGCCACCAGCAGAGATAAATCCTATAATTCACCCCTCCACTTT	CATSRDKSYNSPLHF
TRBV5-4	TRBD1	TRBJ1-2	.	14	TGTGCCAGCAGCCACGACAGGGGAATCTATGGCTACACCTTC	CASSHDRGIYGYTF
TRBV6-1	TRBD1	TRBJ1-2	.	14	TGTGCCGCCCAATTAACAGGGGAAGCATATGGCTACACCTTC	CAAQLTGEAYGYTF
TRBV18	TRBD1	TRBJ1-6	.	14	TGTGCCAGCTCAGTTGACAGGGGAAATTCACCCCTCCACTTT	CASSVDRGNSPLHF
TRBV7-8	TRBD1	TRBJ1-2	.	16	TGTGCCAGCAGCTTAGAGGGGGCCGGACAGTCCTATGGCTACACCTTC	CASSLEGAGQSYGYTF